The T cell receptor (beta chain) under discussion was sequenced for a study of graft-versus-host responses after intestinal transplantation. Worth noting for this clone: Its antigen is undetermined.

The CDR3 length is 15 residues. The ends lost 1 base at V and 7 bases at J; junction bases unmatched: 7. Germline CDR1 and CDR2: MNHNS and SASEGT. The protocol was immunoSEQ multiplex PCR, while the TCRdb copy is restricted to in-frame clones and leaves out a portion. The sample yields over 85,000 clones, roughly 91% seen once. The specimen was unstimulated CD4+ T cells sorted from spleen or lymph node cells, collected before transplant. The chain couples TRBV6-1 to TRBJ1-3; 7 bases fit TRBD1. This sequence was found in a human donor who was the organ donor for an intestinal transplant. The CDR3 protein is CASSEGTGFANTIYF. In DNA, the CDR3 is TGTGCCAGCAGTGAAGGGACAGGTTTTGCGAACACCATATATTTT.